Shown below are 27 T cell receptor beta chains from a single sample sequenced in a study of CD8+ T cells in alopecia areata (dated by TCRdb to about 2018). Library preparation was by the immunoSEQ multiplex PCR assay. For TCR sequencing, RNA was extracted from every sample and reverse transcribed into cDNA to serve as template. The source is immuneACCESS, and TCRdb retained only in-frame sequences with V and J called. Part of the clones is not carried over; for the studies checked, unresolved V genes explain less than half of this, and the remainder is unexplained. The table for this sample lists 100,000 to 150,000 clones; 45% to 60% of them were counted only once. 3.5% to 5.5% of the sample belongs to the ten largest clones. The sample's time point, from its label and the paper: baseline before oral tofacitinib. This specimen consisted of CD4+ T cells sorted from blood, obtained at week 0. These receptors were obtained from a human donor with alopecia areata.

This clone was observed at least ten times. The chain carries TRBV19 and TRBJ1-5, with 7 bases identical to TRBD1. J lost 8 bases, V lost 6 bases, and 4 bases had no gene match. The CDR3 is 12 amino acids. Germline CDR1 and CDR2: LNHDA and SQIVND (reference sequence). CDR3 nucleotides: TGTGCCAGTAGCAACAGGGGTGAGCCCCAGCATTTT. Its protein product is CASSNRGEPQHF.

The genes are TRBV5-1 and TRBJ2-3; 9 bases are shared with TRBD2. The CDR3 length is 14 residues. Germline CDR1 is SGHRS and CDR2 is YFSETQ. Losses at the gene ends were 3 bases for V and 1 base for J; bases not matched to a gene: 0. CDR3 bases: TGCGCCAGCAGCTCTAGCGGGGGCACAGATACGCAGTATTTT. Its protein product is CASSSSGGTDTQYF. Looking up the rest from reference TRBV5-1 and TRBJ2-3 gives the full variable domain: KAGVTQTPRYLIKTRGQQVTLSCSPISGHRSVSWYQQTPGQGLQFLFEYFSETQRNKGNFPGRFSGRQFSNSRSEMNVSTLELGDSALYLCASSSSGGTDTQYFGPGTRLTVL.

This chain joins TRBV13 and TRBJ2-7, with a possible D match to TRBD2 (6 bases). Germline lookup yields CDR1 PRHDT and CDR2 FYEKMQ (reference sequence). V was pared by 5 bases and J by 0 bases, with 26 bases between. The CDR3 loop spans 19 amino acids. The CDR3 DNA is TGTGCCAGCAGCCCCTCACGCGATTGGAAGCGGGCAAGCTCCTACGAGCAGTACTTC. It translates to CASSPSRDWKRASSYEQYF.

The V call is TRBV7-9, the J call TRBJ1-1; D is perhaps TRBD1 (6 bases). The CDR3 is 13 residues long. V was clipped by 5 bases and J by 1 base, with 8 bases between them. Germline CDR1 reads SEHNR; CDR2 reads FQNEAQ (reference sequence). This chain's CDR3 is CASSAQGNTEAFF. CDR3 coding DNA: TGTGCCAGCAGCGCACAGGGGAACACTGAAGCTTTCTTT.

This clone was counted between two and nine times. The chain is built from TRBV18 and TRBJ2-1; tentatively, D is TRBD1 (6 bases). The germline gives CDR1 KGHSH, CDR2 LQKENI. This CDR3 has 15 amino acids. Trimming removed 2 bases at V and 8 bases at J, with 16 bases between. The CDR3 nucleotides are TGTGCCAGCTCACCATACAGGGAAACTAACCATGAGCAGTTCTTC. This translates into CASSPYRETNHEQFF.

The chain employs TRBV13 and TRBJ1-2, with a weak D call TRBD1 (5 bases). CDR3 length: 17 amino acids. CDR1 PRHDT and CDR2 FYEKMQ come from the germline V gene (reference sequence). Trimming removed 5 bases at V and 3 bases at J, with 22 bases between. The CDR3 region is CASSENLPGGTYYGYTF. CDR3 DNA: TGTGCCAGCAGCGAAAATCTACCCGGCGGGACCTACTATGGCTACACCTTC.

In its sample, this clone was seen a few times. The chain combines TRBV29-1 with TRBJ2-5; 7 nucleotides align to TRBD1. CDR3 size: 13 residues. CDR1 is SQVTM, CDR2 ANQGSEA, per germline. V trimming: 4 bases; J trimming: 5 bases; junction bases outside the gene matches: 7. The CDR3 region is CSVGAGGQETQYF. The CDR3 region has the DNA TGCAGCGTTGGGGCAGGGGGTCAGGAGACCCAGTACTTC.

CDR3 loop: CATSRDRGYSNQPQHF. Written as DNA, the CDR3 is TGTGCCACCAGCAGAGATAGGGGCTATAGCAATCAGCCCCAGCATTTT. The chain recombines TRBV15 with TRBJ1-5; D possibly corresponds to TRBD1 (5 bases). The CDR3 extends over 16 amino acids. CDR1 is LNHNV and CDR2 is YYDKDF in the germline V gene (reference sequence). V lost 0 bases to trimming and J lost 0 bases, with 9 bases between them.

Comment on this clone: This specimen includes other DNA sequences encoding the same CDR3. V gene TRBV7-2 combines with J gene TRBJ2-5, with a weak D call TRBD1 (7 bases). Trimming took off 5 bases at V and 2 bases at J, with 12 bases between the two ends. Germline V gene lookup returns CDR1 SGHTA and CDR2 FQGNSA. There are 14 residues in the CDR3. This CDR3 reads CASSPPGGQETQYF. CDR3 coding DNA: TGTGCCAGCAGCCCTCCAGGGGGGCAAGAGACCCAGTACTTC. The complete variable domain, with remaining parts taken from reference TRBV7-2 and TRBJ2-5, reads GAGVSQSPSNKVTEKGKDVELRCDPISGHTALYWYRQSLGQGLEFLIYFQGNSAPDKSGLPSDRFSAERTGGSVSTLTIQRTQQEDSAVYLCASSPPGGQETQYFGPGTRLLVL.

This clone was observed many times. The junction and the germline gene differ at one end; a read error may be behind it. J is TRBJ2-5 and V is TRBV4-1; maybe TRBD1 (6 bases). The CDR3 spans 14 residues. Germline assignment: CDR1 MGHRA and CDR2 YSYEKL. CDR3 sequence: CASSQVGAGRFVDF. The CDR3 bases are TGCGCCAGCAGCCAAGTGGGGGCAGGGCGGTTTGTGGACTTC.

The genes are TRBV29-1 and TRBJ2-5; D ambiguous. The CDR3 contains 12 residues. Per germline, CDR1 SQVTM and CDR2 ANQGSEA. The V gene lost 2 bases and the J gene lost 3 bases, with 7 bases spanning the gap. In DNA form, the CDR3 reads TGCAGCGTTGAACGGGCTAAAGAGACCCAGTACTTC. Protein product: CSVERAKETQYF.

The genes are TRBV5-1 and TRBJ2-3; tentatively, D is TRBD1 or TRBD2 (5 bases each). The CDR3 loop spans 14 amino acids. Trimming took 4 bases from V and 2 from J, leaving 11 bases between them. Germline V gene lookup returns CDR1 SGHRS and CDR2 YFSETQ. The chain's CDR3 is CASSRSGTTDTQYF. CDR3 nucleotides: TGCGCCAGCAGCCGGTCGGGGACCACAGATACGCAGTATTTT.

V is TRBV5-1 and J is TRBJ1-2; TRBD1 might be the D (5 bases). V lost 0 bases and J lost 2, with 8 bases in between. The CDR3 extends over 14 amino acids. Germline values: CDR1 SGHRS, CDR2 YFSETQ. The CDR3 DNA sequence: TGCGCCAGCAGCTTGGTTCCAGGGAACTATGGCTACACCTTC. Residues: CASSLVPGNYGYTF.

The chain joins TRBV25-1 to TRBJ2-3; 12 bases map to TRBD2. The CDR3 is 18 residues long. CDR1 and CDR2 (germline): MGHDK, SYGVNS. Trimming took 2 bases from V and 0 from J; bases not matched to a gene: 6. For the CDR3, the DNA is TGTGCCAGCAGTGAAGGCCCCCTAGCGGGGGGGAGCACAGATACGCAGTATTTT. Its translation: CASSEGPLAGGSTDTQYF.

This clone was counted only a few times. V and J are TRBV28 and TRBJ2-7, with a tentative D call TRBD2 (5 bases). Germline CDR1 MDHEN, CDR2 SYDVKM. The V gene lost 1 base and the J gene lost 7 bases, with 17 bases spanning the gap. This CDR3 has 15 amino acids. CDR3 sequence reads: CASSLSPGLAVEQYF. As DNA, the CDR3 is TGTGCCAGCAGTTTATCGCCTGGACTGGCGGTGGAGCAGTACTTC.

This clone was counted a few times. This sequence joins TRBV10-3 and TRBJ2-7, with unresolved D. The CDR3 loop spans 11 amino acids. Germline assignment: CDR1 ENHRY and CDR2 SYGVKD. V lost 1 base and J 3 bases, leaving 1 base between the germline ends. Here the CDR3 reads CAISEFYEQYF. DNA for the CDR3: TGTGCCATCAGTGAGTTCTACGAGCAGTACTTC.

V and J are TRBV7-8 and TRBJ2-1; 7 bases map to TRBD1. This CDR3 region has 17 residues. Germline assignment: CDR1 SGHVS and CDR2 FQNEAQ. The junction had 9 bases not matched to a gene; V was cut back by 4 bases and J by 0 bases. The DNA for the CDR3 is TGTGCCAGCAGCTCAAACAGGGGCTCGGGCTCCTACAATGAGCAGTTCTTC. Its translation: CASSSNRGSGSYNEQFF.

The CDR3 here is CASSSDRGFRSGGYTF. CDR3 nucleotide sequence: TGTGCCAGCAGTTCGGACAGGGGGTTTCGCTCGGGTGGCTACACCTTC. The chain couples TRBV6-5 to TRBJ1-2, with 10 bases that match TRBD1. Germline V gives CDR1 MNHEY, CDR2 SVGAGI. The CDR3 totals 16 residues. With 4 bases clipped from V and 7 bases from J, the junction kept 12 bases outside the gene matches.

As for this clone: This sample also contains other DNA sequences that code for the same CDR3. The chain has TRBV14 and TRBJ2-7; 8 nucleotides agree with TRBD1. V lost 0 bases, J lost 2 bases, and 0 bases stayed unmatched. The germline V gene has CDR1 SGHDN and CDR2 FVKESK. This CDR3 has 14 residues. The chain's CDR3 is CASSQDRGPYEQYF. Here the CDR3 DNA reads TGTGCCAGCAGCCAAGACAGGGGGCCCTACGAGCAGTACTTC.

DNA of the CDR3: TGCGCCAGCAGGATGGGGGCTAGCGGGAGTTTTGGGACCGGGGAGCTGTTTTTT. Translating gives CASRMGASGSFGTGELFF. The rearrangement uses TRBV5-1 and TRBJ2-2; TRBD2 aligns across 10 bases. This CDR3 contains 18 residues. V lost 5 bases, J lost 5 bases, and 15 bases stayed unmatched. In germline, CDR1 is SGHRS, CDR2 YFSETQ.

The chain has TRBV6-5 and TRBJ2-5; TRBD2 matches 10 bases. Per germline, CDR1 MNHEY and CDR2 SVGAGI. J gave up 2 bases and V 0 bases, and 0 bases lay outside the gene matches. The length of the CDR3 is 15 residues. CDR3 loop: CASSYSTSGQETQYF. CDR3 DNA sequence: TGTGCCAGCAGTTACTCGACTAGCGGGCAAGAGACCCAGTACTTC.

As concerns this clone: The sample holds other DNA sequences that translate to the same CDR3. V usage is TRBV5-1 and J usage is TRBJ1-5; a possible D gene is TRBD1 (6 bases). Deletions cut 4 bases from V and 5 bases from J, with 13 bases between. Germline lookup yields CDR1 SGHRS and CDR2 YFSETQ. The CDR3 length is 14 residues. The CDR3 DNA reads TGCGCCAGCAGCCTCGGAGGGGGAGATCAGCCCCAGCATTTT. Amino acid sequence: CASSLGGGDQPQHF.

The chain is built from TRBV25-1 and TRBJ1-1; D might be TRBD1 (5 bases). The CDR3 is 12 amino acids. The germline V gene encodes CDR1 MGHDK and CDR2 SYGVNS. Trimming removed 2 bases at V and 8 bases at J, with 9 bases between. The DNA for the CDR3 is TGTGCCAGCAGTGAAGGGGGGGACGAAGCTTTCTTT. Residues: CASSEGGDEAFF. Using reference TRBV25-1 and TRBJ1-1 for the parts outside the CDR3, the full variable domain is EADIYQTPRYLVIGTGKKITLECSQTMGHDKMYWYQQDPGMELHLIHYSYGVNSTEKGDLSSESTVSRIRTEHFPLTLESARPSHTSQYLCASSEGGDEAFFGQGTRLTVV.

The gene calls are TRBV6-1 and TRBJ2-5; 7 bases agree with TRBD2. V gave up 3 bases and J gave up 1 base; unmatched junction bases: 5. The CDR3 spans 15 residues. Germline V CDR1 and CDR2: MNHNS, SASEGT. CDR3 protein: CASSEERGPQETQYF. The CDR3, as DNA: TGTGCCAGCAGTGAGGAGCGGGGCCCCCAAGAGACCCAGTACTTC.

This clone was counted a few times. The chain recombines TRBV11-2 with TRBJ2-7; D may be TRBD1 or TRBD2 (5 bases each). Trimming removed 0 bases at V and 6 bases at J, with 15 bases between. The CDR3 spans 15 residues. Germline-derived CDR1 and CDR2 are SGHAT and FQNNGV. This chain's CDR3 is CASSLEGTMSAEQYF. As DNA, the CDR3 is TGTGCCAGCAGCTTAGAGGGGACCATGTCCGCCGAGCAGTACTTC.

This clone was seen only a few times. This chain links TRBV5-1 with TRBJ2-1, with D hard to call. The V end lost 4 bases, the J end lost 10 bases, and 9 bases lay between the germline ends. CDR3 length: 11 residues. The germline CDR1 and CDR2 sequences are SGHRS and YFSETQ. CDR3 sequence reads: CASSELREQFF. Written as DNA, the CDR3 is TGCGCCAGCAGCGAGTTGAGGGAGCAGTTCTTC.

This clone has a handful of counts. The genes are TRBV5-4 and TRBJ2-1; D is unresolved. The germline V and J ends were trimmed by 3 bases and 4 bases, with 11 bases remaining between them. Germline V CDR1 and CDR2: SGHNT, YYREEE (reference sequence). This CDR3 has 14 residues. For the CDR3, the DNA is TGTGCCAGCAGCTCCTCGACGGAGTACAATGAGCAGTTCTTC. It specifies CASSSSTEYNEQFF. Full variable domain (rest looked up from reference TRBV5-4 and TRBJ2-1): ETGVTQSPTHLIKTRGQQVTLRCSSQSGHNTVSWYQQALGQGPQFIFQYYREEENGRGNFPPRFSGLQFPNYSSELNVNALELDDSALYLCASSSSTEYNEQFFGPGTRLTVL.